This passage covers 23 T cell receptor beta chains from one sample sequenced in a study of glioma-infiltrating T cells. TCR alpha and beta CDR3 regions were amplified from RNA using iRepertoire nested multiplex PCR. TCRdb used MiXCR to reprocess the multiplex PCR reads, holding one entry per CDR3 protein. The sample contains approximately 100,000 distinct CDR3 sequences, about 25% of which appear only once. Sequenced input: glioma tissue, nonneoplastic brain tissue, or PBMCs (not recorded which). The receptors were gathered from a human donor with low-grade glioma or glioblastoma, undergoing nonglioma brain surgery, or in good health (not recorded which).

This clonotype was counted ten times or more. The junction departs from germline at one end; a sequencing error may be responsible. The gene calls are TRBV5-1 and TRBJ2-1; the D gene is possibly TRBD2 (7 bases). The CDR3 extends over 16 amino acids. CDR1 is SGHRS, CDR2 YFSETQ, per germline. CDR3 amino acids: CASSWGGRGRGSEKFF. CDR3 nucleotides: TGCGCCAGCAGCTGGGGGGGTCGTGGCAGGGGTTCTGAGAAGTTCTTC.

This clonotype has at least ten counts. The chain has TRBV6-5 and TRBJ2-7, with D possibly matching TRBD1 (6 bases). This CDR3 has 16 amino acids. The germline V gene encodes CDR1 MNHEY and CDR2 SVGAGI. Between the trimmed V and J ends, which lost 2 bases and 7 bases, there was a span of 21 bases. The CDR3 sequence is CASSYPAGADTKEQYF. CDR3 coding DNA: TGTGCCAGCAGTTACCCCGCAGGGGCCGATACTAAGGAGCAGTACTTC.

A word on this clonotype: At one end the junction does not follow the germline gene, possibly because of a read error. The chain employs TRBV6-1 and TRBJ1-1, with D possibly being TRBD1 (6 bases). This CDR3 comprises 14 residues. Looked up from germline, CDR1 is MNHNS and CDR2 is SASEGT. The CDR3 reads CGSKGTGSATEAFF. The CDR3 nucleotides read TGTGGCAGCAAAGGAACAGGGTCGGCGACTGAGGCTTTCTTT.

About this clonotype: A read error is likely, as this CDR3 ends without the conserved phenylalanine or tryptophan. V is TRBV20-1 and J is TRBJ1-5, with D perhaps matching TRBD1 (5 bases). Germline V gene data show CDR1 as DFQATT and CDR2 as SNEGSKA (reference sequence). There are 16 residues in the CDR3. V was shortened by 3 bases and J by 1 base, with 16 bases between the two germline ends. This CDR3 is CSARSALGESNQPQHL. CDR3 coding DNA: TGCAGTGCTAGGTCCGCTCTAGGGGAAAGCAATCAGCCCCAGCATCTT.

This clonotype showed up many times. The chain employs TRBV6-2 or TRBV6-3 and TRBJ2-3; TRBD2 agrees at 10 bases. The CDR3 runs 13 residues. CDR1 MNHEY and CDR2 SVGEGT come from the germline V gene. The V and J ends lost 10 bases and 6 bases, in that order; junction bases with no gene match: 7. The CDR3 bases are TGTGCCAACCCGGGACTAGCGATTGATACGCAGTATTTT. This sequence encodes CANPGLAIDTQYF.

This clonotype is a singleton in its sample. The chain couples TRBV7-3 to TRBJ1-1, with TRBD1 identical over 8 bases. V shed 2 bases, J shed 6 bases, and the junction held 8 bases outside the gene matches. Germline values: CDR1 SGHTA, CDR2 FQGTGA. The CDR3 loop spans 15 amino acids. In nucleotides, the CDR3 is TGTGCCAGCAGCTTAGGACAGGGATGTGAACCTGAAGCTTTCTTT. It codes for CASSLGQGCEPEAFF.

This clonotype was seen many times. V is TRBV6-6 and J is TRBJ2-3; TRBD2 is a possible D gene (6 bases). The CDR3 contains 14 residues. Between the trimmed V and J ends, which lost 0 bases and 5 bases, there was a span of 9 bases. Germline V gene lookup returns CDR1 MNHNY and CDR2 SVGAGI (reference sequence). CDR3 sequence: CASSYSRGGDTQYF. In DNA, the CDR3 is TGTGCCAGCAGTTACTCTAGGGGAGGAGATACGCAGTATTTT.

There are many counts of this clonotype. The chain joins TRBV20-1 to TRBJ2-7; D possibly corresponds to TRBD1 (6 bases). The CDR3 runs to 11 residues. CDR1 DFQATT and CDR2 SNEGSKA come from the germline V gene (reference sequence). The CDR3 DNA follows: TGCATTATCACCAGGGGATACGAGCAGTACTTC. Translating gives CIITRGYEQYF.

The V and J genes are TRBV3-1 and TRBJ2-6, with 8 nucleotides matching TRBD1. V dropped 4 bases and J dropped 0; count of bases not matched to a gene: 5. The CDR3 spans 17 residues. CDR1 is LGHDT and CDR2 is YNNKEL in the germline V gene (reference sequence). CDR3 in DNA: TGTGCCAGCAGCCGCGGACAGGGAAACTCTGGGGCCAACGTCCTGACTTTC. As protein: CASSRGQGNSGANVLTF. The full variable domain, with the rest looked up from reference TRBV3-1 and TRBJ2-6, is DTAVSQTPKYLVTQMGNDKSIKCEQNLGHDTMYWYKQDSKKFLKIMFSYNNKELIINETVPNRFSPKSPDKAHLNLHINSLELGDSAVYFCASSRGQGNSGANVLTFGAGSRLTVL.

Many counts were recorded for this clonotype. The chain links TRBV14 to TRBJ2-3; D unresolved. Germline values: CDR1 SGHDN, CDR2 FVKESK. The CDR3 runs 12 residues. The V gene lost 7 bases and the J gene lost 3 bases, with 8 bases spanning the gap. The DNA of the CDR3 is TGTGCCAGCACCCCGATTACAGATACGCAGTATTTT. Encoded protein: CASTPITDTQYF.

With respect to this clonotype: A read error is possible here, since a much larger clone lies one base away. The J gene is TRBJ2-5, the V gene TRBV14, with D unclear. The CDR3 spans 13 residues. Germline loops: CDR1 SGHDN, CDR2 FVKESK. The CDR3 here is CASRQDWAETQYF. CDR3 DNA: TGTGCCAGCAGACAAGATTGGGCAGAGACCCAGTACTTC.

Points on this clonotype: A much larger clone lies one base from this, so it may be a read error. The chain carries TRBV3-1 and TRBJ1-1; D perhaps matches TRBD1 (6 bases). Germline V gene data show CDR1 as LGHDT and CDR2 as YNNKEL (reference sequence). There are 18 residues in the CDR3. V was clipped by 4 bases and J by 1 base, with 22 bases between them. CDR3: CASSRDMRGLRANTEAFF. The CDR3 DNA reads as TGTGCCAGCAGCCGAGATATGCGGGGGCTCCGAGCGAACACTGAAGCTTTCTTT.

This clonotype was counted at least ten times. This sequence joins TRBV4-3 and TRBJ1-2; TRBD1 is a possible D gene (5 bases). V was cut by 3 bases and J by 6 bases, with 20 bases left in between. Germline V gene sequence: CDR1 LGHNA, CDR2 YSLEER. The CDR3 is 16 residues long. The CDR3 sequence: CASSHRPSGTRNGYTF. The DNA of the CDR3 is TGCGCCAGCAGCCATCGCCCTTCCGGGACGCGAAATGGCTACACCTTC.

In its sample, this clonotype was seen many times. V usage is TRBV20-1 and J usage is TRBJ1-1; D gene ambiguous. V lost 3 bases and J lost 3, with 20 bases in between. Germline lookup yields CDR1 DFQATT and CDR2 SNEGSKA (reference sequence). The CDR3 is 16 residues long. The CDR3 spells CSARSTIGKDDTEAFF. CDR3 in DNA: TGCAGTGCTAGGTCGACAATTGGAAAAGACGACACTGAAGCTTTCTTT.

This clonotype was detected once. Because the CDR3 is missing its conserved closing phenylalanine or tryptophan, this is likely a read error. V and J are TRBV12-3 or TRBV12-4 and TRBJ1-2; D is unresolved. Trimming stripped 6 bases from V and 2 bases from J, with 10 bases between. There are 13 residues in the CDR3. For the CDR3, the DNA is TGTGCCAGCAGAAGACGACAAAACTATGGCTACACCATC. Protein: CASRRRQNYGYTI.

At least ten counts were recorded for this clonotype. The chain has TRBV7-2 and TRBJ1-5, with no clear D. The CDR3 runs 16 residues. The V gene lost 0 bases and the J gene lost 3 bases, with 12 bases spanning the gap. Per germline, CDR1 SGHTA and CDR2 FQGNSA. The CDR3 sequence: CASSLANAGFNQPQHF. CDR3 nucleotides: TGTGCCAGCAGCTTAGCGAACGCAGGATTCAATCAGCCCCAGCATTTT.

This clonotype was observed at least ten times. The chain employs TRBV7-2 and TRBJ1-3; D gene ambiguous. This CDR3 is 13 amino acids long. Per the germline V gene, CDR1 is SGHTA and CDR2 is FQGNSA. V shed 5 bases and J shed 4 bases, with 9 bases lying between them. CDR3 nucleotides: TGTGCCAGCAGCCAAGACTGGGGAAACACCATATATTTT. It translates to CASSQDWGNTIYF.

Of note for this clonotype: The junction shows a germline mismatch at one end, possibly a read error. The CDR3 loop is CASSGWTPDTDRQYF. The CDR3 DNA is TGTGCCAGCAGTGGTTGGACACCAGACACAGATAGGCAGTATTTT. This rearrangement joins TRBV2 to TRBJ2-3; maybe TRBD1 (5 bases). This CDR3 comprises 15 residues. Germline V CDR1 and CDR2: SNHLY, FYNNEI.

Ten or more counts support this clonotype. The rearrangement uses TRBV10-3 and TRBJ2-7; 7 bases line up with TRBD1. This CDR3 spans 12 amino acids. The J segment lost 3 bases and the V segment lost 8 bases, leaving 4 bases of the junction unmatched. Germline V CDR1 and CDR2: ENHRY, SYGVKD. In nucleotides, the CDR3 is TGTGCCATCCGAGACAGGGTCTACGAGCAGTACTTC. Its protein is CAIRDRVYEQYF.

At least ten counts were recorded for this clonotype. The V and J genes are TRBV7-9 and TRBJ2-7; a weak D match, TRBD2 (6 bases). The CDR3 has 13 residues. The germline CDR1 and CDR2 sequences are SEHNR and FQNEAQ (reference sequence). V shed 6 bases and J shed 0 bases, with 9 bases lying between them. The CDR3 DNA reads TGTGCCAGCAGTGGCGGGACCTCCTACGAGCAGTACTTC. Translating gives CASSGGTSYEQYF.

The chain carries TRBV29-1 and TRBJ2-3, with 7 bases fitting TRBD2. The V and J ends lost 3 bases and 1 base, in that order; junction bases with no gene match: 4. This CDR3 region has 14 residues. Germline V gene lookup returns CDR1 SQVTM and CDR2 ANQGSEA. DNA of the CDR3: TGCAGCGTTGATTTGGCGGGGGGCACAGATACGCAGTATTTT. Encoded protein: CSVDLAGGTDTQYF.

With respect to this clonotype: It is likely a read error, because the conserved phenylalanine at the end of the CDR3 is missing. This rearrangement joins TRBV27 to TRBJ1-2, with D maybe TRBD1 (5 bases). Trimming left V 5 bases short and J 1 base short, with 17 bases between. CDR1 is MNHEY, CDR2 SMNVEV, per germline (reference sequence). The CDR3 contains 16 residues. The CDR3 protein is CASSPWTGRNNYGYTV. Written as DNA, the CDR3 is TGTGCCAGCAGTCCCTGGACGGGGCGAAATAACTATGGCTACACCGTC.

This clonotype has at least ten counts. This chain connects TRBV19 to TRBJ1-1; no reliable D call. Trimming shortened V by 3 bases and J by 4 bases, and 15 bases separated the two germline ends. The CDR3 extends over 15 amino acids. Germline V CDR1 and CDR2: LNHDA, SQIVND (reference sequence). Written as DNA, the CDR3 is TGTGCCAGTAGTATGAGCGTCTCCCGAACCACTGAAGCTTTCTTT. Amino acids: CASSMSVSRTTEAFF.